The 8 T cell receptor beta chains below come from one sample, sequenced in a study of glioma-infiltrating T cells after dendritic cell vaccination. Time point: after dendritic cell vaccination, including at tumor progression/relapse. Sequencing was performed with immunoSEQ multiplex PCR; in TCRdb, only in-frame clones are kept and a portion is missing. The profile covers 50,000 to 65,000 clones, with more than 70% appearing a single time and approximately 8.9% taken by the ten largest. The sample was blood, taken after dendritic cell vaccination. Source of these receptors: a human donor with glioblastoma.

This clone has just a few counts. The chain is built from TRBV4-1 and TRBJ2-2; 12 bases line up with TRBD2. This CDR3 region has 16 residues. Trimming removed 0 bases from V and 6 bases from J; junction bases left unmatched: 2. Germline V gene data show CDR1 as MGHRA and CDR2 as YSYEKL. The CDR3 sequence: CASSQDASGGAGELFF. CDR3 DNA sequence: TGCGCCAGCAGCCAAGACGCTAGCGGGGGGGCCGGGGAGCTGTTTTTT.

The V gene is TRBV19, the J gene TRBJ1-1; D is unresolved. The germline gives CDR1 LNHDA, CDR2 SQIVND (reference sequence). This CDR3 has 20 residues. V shed 3 bases and J shed 0 bases, with 26 bases lying between them. The CDR3 nucleotides are TGTGCCAGTAGTATTAACCTCGGTCGGGTCAGTCAAAGGTTGAACACTGAAGCTTTCTTT. Its translation: CASSINLGRVSQRLNTEAFF.

This clone was counted between two and nine times. The CDR3 sequence is CASSPGGARDTQYF. In DNA form, the CDR3 reads TGTGCCAGCAGCCCTGGGGGGGCGAGGGATACGCAGTATTTT. V and J are TRBV7-3 and TRBJ2-3; D might be TRBD2 (7 bases). The CDR3 is 14 amino acids. The V gene's germline CDR1 is SGHTA and CDR2 FQGTGA. V was cut by 5 bases and J by 6 bases, with 15 bases left in between.

This sequence joins TRBV13 and TRBJ1-1, with 9 positions matching TRBD1. This CDR3 contains 15 residues. Unmatched junction bases numbered 5, after V lost 5 bases and J lost 1 base. Germline CDR1 PRHDT, CDR2 FYEKMQ (reference sequence). CDR3 bases: TGTGCCAGCAGCCGTAACAGGGGGCAGAACACTGAAGCTTTCTTT. Translating gives CASSRNRGQNTEAFF.

This chain joins TRBV28 and TRBJ1-1, with 8 bases aligning to TRBD1. Germline V gene sequence: CDR1 MDHEN, CDR2 SYDVKM. The CDR3 totals 18 residues. Unmatched junction bases numbered 12, after V lost 3 bases and J lost 0 bases. As DNA, the CDR3 is TGTGCCAGCAGTTTGTTCCTCTCCAGGGGGCGCTTGAACACTGAAGCTTTCTTT. It yields the protein CASSLFLSRGRLNTEAFF.

This clone was seen just once. The chain links TRBV29-1 to TRBJ1-5; D is perhaps TRBD1 (6 bases). The CDR3 spans 13 residues. CDR1 SQVTM and CDR2 ANQGSEA come from the germline V gene. The V and J ends lost 6 bases and 6 bases respectively, with 15 bases between them. Written as DNA, the CDR3 is TGCAGCGTACGACAGGCAGAAGGTCAGCCCCAGCATTTT. Translated: CSVRQAEGQPQHF.

This clone has just a few counts. This sequence joins TRBV6-5 and TRBJ1-5, with unresolved D. The V end was cut by 5 bases, the J end by 0 bases, with 8 bases between. Germline assignment: CDR1 MNHEY and CDR2 SVGAGI. This CDR3 is 14 amino acids long. The CDR3 loop reads CASSTTNSNQPQHF. For the CDR3, the DNA is TGTGCCAGCAGTACGACTAATAGCAATCAGCCCCAGCATTTT.

V is TRBV9 and J is TRBJ2-6; 8 nucleotides agree with TRBD1. The CDR3 sequence is 16 residues long. After removal of 4 bases from V and 4 bases from J, the junction contained 7 bases not matched to a gene. Germline CDR1 reads SGDLS; CDR2 reads YYNGEE. CDR3 sequence reads: CASSPRTGTGANVLTF. The CDR3 nucleotides read TGTGCCAGCAGCCCGCGGACAGGGACAGGGGCCAACGTCCTGACTTTC.